These T cell receptor beta chains were read from a single sample in a study of cytomegalovirus exposure and HLA in healthy donors. This table comes from immunoSEQ multiplex PCR, and its TCRdb copy is limited to in-frame clones, with some not included. The sample lists roughly 54,000 clones; approximately 70% were seen once. Material: PBMCs. The receptors shown here come from a woman aged 55-69 years in good health and CMV-seropositive. Both conserved end residues are part of each CDR3. A D gene is named only where the DNA matches it firmly. For some rows the clone size is stated as once, few or many, or as a class when expanded; others skip it.

V: TRBV7-9
J: TRBJ2-3
size: -
D: -
DNA: TGTGCCAGCAGCTCCGGGGGTACGCAGTATTTT
CDR3: CASSSGGTQYF

V: TRBV7-3
J: TRBJ2-1
size: -
D: TRBD2
DNA: TGTGCCAGCAGCGCGCTAGCGGGGGTTAATGAGCAGTTCTTC
CDR3: CASSALAGVNEQFF

V: TRBV4-3
J: TRBJ1-1
size: -
D: -
DNA: TGCGCCAGCAGCCAAGACAGCAGCCGGGGTACTGAAGCTTTCTTT
CDR3: CASSQDSSRGTEAFF

V: TRBV5-4
J: TRBJ1-4
size: few
D: TRBD1
DNA: TGTGCCAGCAGCTGGGGGACAGGGCCTAATGAAAAACTGTTTTTT
CDR3: CASSWGTGPNEKLFF

V: TRBV9
J: TRBJ1-2
size: -
D: -
DNA: TGTGCCAGCAGCGTAGCTCCTAACGGGAGCTATGGCTACACCTTC
CDR3: CASSVAPNGSYGYTF

V: TRBV6-5
J: TRBJ1-2
size: once
D: -
DNA: TGTGCCAGCAGTACTTTAGGCAGGGTTAACTATGGCTACACCTTC
CDR3: CASSTLGRVNYGYTF

V: TRBV7-2
J: TRBJ1-2
size: -
D: -
DNA: TGTGCCAGCAGCTTAGGAGGGAACTATGGCTACACCTTC
CDR3: CASSLGGNYGYTF

V: TRBV7-2
J: TRBJ2-4
size: -
D: -
DNA: TGTGCCAGCAGCTCCAGTGATTTTGTTCAGTACTTC
CDR3: CASSSSDFVQYF

V: TRBV2
J: TRBJ2-2
size: -
D: -
DNA: TGTGCCAGCAGACGGACTCTCGCCACCGGGGAGCTGTTTTTT
CDR3: CASRRTLATGELFF

V: TRBV4-1
J: TRBJ2-1
size: -
D: TRBD2
DNA: TGCGCCAGCAGCCAATCTTCAGCGGGGGGGCGCAATGAGCAGTTCTTC
CDR3: CASSQSSAGGRNEQFF

V: TRBV11-3
J: TRBJ2-2
size: -
D: -
DNA: TGTGCCAGCAGCTTAAAGTTTCCGACGGACTTGAACACCGGGGAGCTGTTTTTT
CDR3: CASSLKFPTDLNTGELFF

V: TRBV7-2
J: TRBJ1-4
size: -
D: -
DNA: TGTGCCAGCAGCTTAGATGGGGCTGTTGGAAAACTGTTTTTT
CDR3: CASSLDGAVGKLFF

V: TRBV5-1
J: TRBJ2-5
size: once
D: -
DNA: TGCGCCAGCAGCTTAACGCCAGAAGAGACCCAGTACTTC
CDR3: CASSLTPEETQYF

V: TRBV9
J: TRBJ2-2
size: -
D: TRBD2
DNA: TGTGCCAGCAGCGCCGTACCGGGACTAGCCAACGGGGAGCTGTTTTTT
CDR3: CASSAVPGLANGELFF

V: TRBV5-6
J: TRBJ1-6
size: -
D: TRBD1
DNA: TGTGCCAGCAGCTTGGGCGGGACAGCTAATTCACCCCTCCACTTT
CDR3: CASSLGGTANSPLHF

V: TRBV19
J: TRBJ1-5
size: once
D: -
DNA: TGTGCCAGTAGTCCGTTGGTCTGGGGGGGCCAGCCCCAGCATTTT
CDR3: CASSPLVWGGQPQHF

V: TRBV2
J: TRBJ2-7
size: -
D: -
DNA: TGTGCCAGCAGTGATCAGGCCAACTACGAGCAGTACTTC
CDR3: CASSDQANYEQYF

V: TRBV7-2
J: TRBJ2-7
size: -
D: -
DNA: TGTGCCAGCAGCGAACAGGCTATAACCTACGAGCAGTACTTC
CDR3: CASSEQAITYEQYF

V: TRBV2
J: TRBJ2-2
size: -
D: -
DNA: TGTGCCAGCATGGAGCTTCCGAACACCGGGGAGCTGTTTTTT
CDR3: CASMELPNTGELFF

V: TRBV29-1
J: TRBJ1-2
size: -
D: TRBD1
DNA: TGCAGCGTCCAGGGGGCTAACTATGGCTACACCTTC
CDR3: CSVQGANYGYTF

V: TRBV27
J: TRBJ1-5
size: -
D: -
DNA: TGTGCCAGCAGTTTATTCGCGGGGGTTGACAATCAGCCCCAGCATTTT
CDR3: CASSLFAGVDNQPQHF

V: TRBV19
J: TRBJ2-2
size: -
D: -
DNA: TGTGCCAGTAAGAGGGGGAGCCAGGGTGGCACCGGGGAGCTGTTTTTT
CDR3: CASKRGSQGGTGELFF

V: TRBV7-8
J: TRBJ1-1
size: -
D: TRBD1
DNA: TGTGCCAGCAGCTTAACCGGGACAGGGATGCCTGAAGCTTTCTTT
CDR3: CASSLTGTGMPEAFF

V: TRBV9
J: TRBJ1-1
size: -
D: -
DNA: TGTGCCAGCAGCGGAGGTCAACAGGGCTGGACGAACACTGAAGCTTTCTTT
CDR3: CASSGGQQGWTNTEAFF

V: TRBV7-2
J: TRBJ2-7
size: few
D: TRBD1
DNA: TGTGCCAGCAGCTTAGAAGGGACAGTACCCTACGAGCAGTACTTC
CDR3: CASSLEGTVPYEQYF

V: TRBV19
J: TRBJ1-5
size: -
D: TRBD1
DNA: TGTGCCAGTCGGGAACAGGGGAATAGCAATCAGCCCCAGCATTTT
CDR3: CASREQGNSNQPQHF

V: TRBV6-5
J: TRBJ1-6
size: -
D: -
DNA: TGTGCCAGCAGTTACTTAGGCCAGGAATATTCACCCCTCCACTTT
CDR3: CASSYLGQEYSPLHF

V: TRBV7-9
J: TRBJ1-2
size: -
D: -
DNA: TGTTCCAGCAGCTCATCAAAGGGGTCCTCTCGCGGCTACACCTTC
CDR3: CSSSSSKGSSRGYTF

V: TRBV6-5
J: TRBJ1-2
size: few
D: -
DNA: TGTGCCAGCAGTTACCTTCAGGTTACAAATGGCTACACCTTC
CDR3: CASSYLQVTNGYTF

V: TRBV6-5
J: TRBJ2-5
size: -
D: -
DNA: TGTGCCAGCAGTTACGGGCGGAGGGCGGAGACCCAGTACTTC
CDR3: CASSYGRRAETQYF

V: TRBV21-1
J: TRBJ2-3
size: -
D: -
DNA: TGTGCCAGCAGCAGGACAAATTCAGATACGCAGTATTTT
CDR3: CASSRTNSDTQYF

V: TRBV9
J: TRBJ2-7
size: -
D: -
DNA: TGTGCCAGCAGCGTAGACGGGATCACATCCTACGAGCAGTACTTC
CDR3: CASSVDGITSYEQYF

V: TRBV7-9
J: TRBJ2-1
size: -
D: TRBD1
DNA: TGTGCCAGCAGACTGGGACAGGGAATTAATGAGCAGTTCTTC
CDR3: CASRLGQGINEQFF

V: TRBV2
J: TRBJ1-5
size: many
D: TRBD1
DNA: TGTGCCAGCTCACAGGGGGGGATGGCTCAGCCCCAGCATTTT
CDR3: CASSQGGMAQPQHF